The 4 T cell receptor beta chains in this list originate from one sample, sequenced in a study of T cell clonotyping in hematopoietic cell transplantation. Time point indicated: recipient sample about 28 days before transplant, after cytoreduction. Generated by immunoSEQ multiplex PCR, the TCRdb table keeps only in-frame clones and is missing some. The data show over 45,000 clones, just over 85% seen once. The sequences come from peripheral blood mononuclear cells, collected before stem cell transplant. These receptors all come from a man aged 60-69 years with biphenotypic leukemia. Some clones in this sample may be carry-over from other donors' samples.

The rearrangement joins TRBV30 to TRBJ2-3, with TRBD2 identical over 8 bases. This CDR3 region has 15 residues. Germline V gene lookup returns CDR1 GTSNPN and CDR2 SVGIG (reference sequence). J was trimmed by 5 bases and V by 3 bases; bases with no gene match: 10. For the CDR3, the DNA is TGTGCCTGGAGCGGAGCAGCGGGAGTGATAGATACGCAGTATTTT. It codes for CAWSGAAGVIDTQYF. The full variable domain, completed using reference TRBV30 and TRBJ2-3, is SQTIHQWPATLVQPVGSPLSLECTVEGTSNPNLYWYRQAAGRGLQLLFYSVGIGQISSEVPQNLSASRPQDRQFILSSKKLLLSDSGFYLCAWSGAAGVIDTQYFGPGTRLTVL.

In this sample, this clone turned up once. This chain joins TRBV25-1 and TRBJ1-1; D remains unclear. Germline CDR1 is MGHDK and CDR2 is SYGVNS. Trimming pared 7 bases from V and 5 bases from J, leaving 14 bases between. This CDR3 spans 13 amino acids. CDR3 in amino acids: CASKVRGKTEAFF. CDR3 in DNA: TGTGCCAGCAAAGTTCGGGGTAAGACTGAAGCTTTCTTT.

The rearrangement joins TRBV19 to TRBJ2-5, with a possible D match to TRBD1 (6 bases). The CDR3 is made up of 14 amino acids. V was pared by 7 bases and J by 2 bases, with 14 bases between. Germline lookup yields CDR1 LNHDA and CDR2 SQIVND (reference sequence). CDR3 nucleotides: TGTGCCAGTAACTCAGGGGCCTATCAAGAGACCCAGTACTTC. Protein product: CASNSGAYQETQYF.

The genes are TRBV6-5 and TRBJ1-2, with D possibly being TRBD1 (6 bases). Germline V CDR1 and CDR2: MNHEY, SVGAGI. V gave up 5 bases and J gave up 8 bases, with 12 bases separating them. This CDR3 has 12 amino acids. CDR3 in amino acids: CASSRQAGGYTF. The DNA for the CDR3 is TGTGCCAGCAGTCGACAGGCGGGGGGCTACACCTTC.